Listed below are T cell receptor beta chains from one sample, sequenced in a study of CD8+CD57+ T cells in acquired aplastic anemia. TCRdb re-called the reads with MiXCR, one entry per CDR3 protein. The sample contains about 180,000 distinct CDR3 sequences, just over 45% of which appear only once. Sequences were obtained from sorted CD4+, CD8+, or CD8+CD57+ T cells (not recorded which) from PBMCs. These receptors were obtained from a human donor in good health. Each CDR3 is given with its conserved first and last residue. The D gene is left open where the match is weak. Expanded clones get a size class; other rows say once, few or many, or leave the size out.

len	abundance	v_gene	j_gene	d_gene	CDR3aa	CDR3nt
14	many	TRBV7-9	TRBJ1-6	NA	CASSSDPHNSPLHF	TGTGCCAGCAGCTCGGACCCCCATAATTCACCCCTCCACTTT
14	many	TRBV3-1	TRBJ2-5	TRBD2	CASSQEGLAGDQYF	TGTGCCAGCAGCCAAGAAGGGCTAGCGGGGGACCAGTACTTC
15	NA	TRBV20-1	TRBJ2-2	NA	CGARDASSNTGELFF	TGCGGTGCTAGAGATGCCAGTTCGAACACCGGGGAGCTGTTTTTT
13	many	TRBV15	TRBJ2-2	NA	CATSGDPTGELFF	TGTGCCACCAGCGGAGACCCAACCGGGGAGCTGTTTTTT
14	NA	TRBV10-1	TRBJ2-1	NA	CATLIQGGYNEQFF	TGCGCCACCCTCATTCAGGGAGGCTACAATGAGCAGTTCTTC
14	few	TRBV7-8	TRBJ2-7	NA	CASSHGISVHEQYF	TGTGCCAGCAGCCACGGGATCAGCGTGCACGAGCAGTACTTC
14	many	TRBV7-2	TRBJ1-1	NA	CASSLLAVNTEAFF	TGTGCCAGCAGCTTACTGGCAGTGAACACTGAAGCTTTCTTT
16	NA	TRBV4-1	TRBJ2-3	TRBD2	CASSQGGAGGADTQYF	TGCGCCAGCAGCCAAGGCGGCGCGGGAGGTGCAGATACGCAGTATTTT
12	many	TRBV7-9	TRBJ2-5	NA	CASSSFQETQYF	TGTGCCAGCAGCTCCTTCCAGGAGACCCAGTACTTC
16	NA	TRBV10-3	TRBJ2-2	TRBD1	CAISEKDRADTGELFF	TGTGCCATCAGTGAAAAGGACAGGGCGGACACCGGGGAGCTGTTTTTT